The subject of this entry is one T cell receptor (beta chain). Its cognate antigen is unknown. This sample was included in a study of cytomegalovirus exposure and HLA in healthy donors. Study-wide findings and caveats: Available immune exposure information was restricted to CMV serostatus only. Presence/absence analyses took donor sequencing depth as roughly uniform. Analyzed later, association rates of TCRs varied across HLA loci, with DRB1 most and HLA-C fewest.

The CDR3 sequence is 13 residues long. Germline V gene sequence: CDR1 MNHEY, CDR2 SVGAGI. Trimming took 7 bases from V and 5 from J, leaving 14 bases between them. The PCR made use of 60 Vbeta and 13 Jbeta primers. The repertoire was sequenced with immunoSEQ multiplex PCR; TCRdb's copy has only in-frame clones and lacks some. The data show 150,000 to 200,000 clones, roughly 80% seen once. The clonotype comes from a human donor in good health. The sample taken for sequencing was PBMCs. The chain carries TRBV6-5 and TRBJ1-2; TRBD1 is a possible D gene (6 bases). As DNA, the CDR3 is TGTGCCAGCACCAAGGGGGTCCAATATGGCTACACCTTC. Its translation is CASTKGVQYGYTF.